This T cell receptor (beta chain) was identified in a study of blood T cell repertoires in COVID-19. Study in general: T cells, B-cell-depleted T cells, or PBMCs provided the cDNA or gDNA that served as material.

The method was immunoSEQ multiplex PCR; TCRdb's version includes in-frame clones alone and lacks a portion of them. This table holds about 290,000 clones, just over 85% found once. CDR1 is MNHEY, CDR2 SVGEGT, per germline. Between the trimmed V and J ends, which lost 5 bases and 2 bases, there was a span of 16 bases. The CDR3 sequence is 16 residues long. The specimen sequenced was peripheral blood. V gene TRBV6-2 or TRBV6-3 combines with J gene TRBJ1-5; D possibly corresponds to TRBD1 (5 bases). This clonotype originated in a woman under 40 with active or convalescent COVID-19. The CDR3 DNA sequence: TGTGCCAGCAGTCCACGCAGGGTAGGTGGCAATCAGCCCCAGCATTTT. It translates to CASSPRRVGGNQPQHF.